The sequence of this T cell receptor beta chain was determined in a study of OX40 agonist ivuxolimab in advanced cancers. The data were produced by immunoSEQ multiplex PCR, yet TCRdb's version contains in-frame clones alone and is incomplete. Of some 74,000 clones listed, 65% to 90% are singletons. The CDR3 consists of 19 residues. In germline, CDR1 is MNHNS, CDR2 SASEGT. Germline trimming cut 4 bases from V and 2 bases from J; bases unmatched to any gene: 14. Individuals having autoimmune disease history or systemic immunosuppression were not enrolled. Blood samples were obtained at baseline, cycle 4 day 1, and cycle 7 day 1.

The clonotype comes from an adult with an advanced solid tumor such as melanoma, head and neck, liver or kidney cancer. The genes are TRBV6-1 and TRBJ2-5; 12 nucleotides agree with TRBD2. Sample: CD4+ or CD8+ T cells sorted from blood, taken in a trial of the OX40 agonist ivuxolimab. CDR3 amino acids: CASSVILLASGRGQETQYF. The CDR3 DNA is TGTGCCAGCAGTGTCATCTTACTTGCTAGCGGGAGGGGTCAAGAGACCCAGTACTTC.